This record covers a single T cell receptor beta chain. Antigen specificity is unknown. A much larger clone sits a single nucleotide away, making a read error possible. The data belong to a study of cytotoxic CD8 clonotypes in ibrutinib-treated CLL. Study context: Response sampling took place at median approximately 12 months of treatment, range 6 to 36. Productive templates averaged 255,043 per sample, and productive rearrangements 94,082.

Findings and limits, study-wide: Patients showed higher baseline clonality than age-matched healthy donors, and it tracked circulating CD8+ T-cell counts.

The germline V gene encodes CDR1 SGHDN and CDR2 FVKESK. The CDR3 loop spans 14 amino acids. With 0 bases removed from V and 2 bases from J, the gap between germline ends came to 8 bases. The repertoire was sequenced with immunoSEQ multiplex PCR; TCRdb's copy has only in-frame clones and lacks some. The table has approximately 210,000 clones, around 72% seen once; the top ten hold 10% to 15%. This chain links TRBV14 with TRBJ2-7; unclear D gene. The sample in question was PBMCs, obtained after 24 months of ibrutinib treatment. This TCR was recovered from a human donor with chronic lymphocytic leukemia. This chain's CDR3 is CASSQEYGPYEQYF. CDR3 DNA: TGTGCCAGCAGCCAAGAGTACGGTCCCTACGAGCAGTACTTC.